This T cell receptor beta chain was retrieved from a study of OX40 agonist ivuxolimab in advanced cancers. Study as a whole: Hepatocellular carcinoma, melanoma, renal cell or head and neck cancer affected the dose-escalation patients. Study-wide results and limits: The authors also found low normalized T-cell clonal expansion in some nonresponders.

Germline lookup yields CDR1 SNHLY and CDR2 FYNNEI. The CDR3 spans 14 residues. Trimming took off 6 bases at V and 0 bases at J, with 9 bases between the two ends. Excluded were patients having autoimmune disease history or systemic immunosuppression. Peripheral blood came from all dose cohorts at three timepoints. Remarks on this clone: The antigen remains undetermined.

TCRdb keeps only in-frame clones here, not all; method: immunoSEQ multiplex PCR. The sample lists roughly 70,000 clones; 85% were seen once. The material was CD4+ or CD8+ T cells sorted from blood, obtained in a trial of the OX40 agonist ivuxolimab. The receptor comes from an adult with an advanced solid tumor such as melanoma, head and neck, liver or kidney cancer. The chain links TRBV2 to TRBJ1-5, with no clear D. The DNA of the CDR3 is TGTGCCAGCAGATACGACGATAGCAATCAGCCCCAGCATTTT. The encoded protein is CASRYDDSNQPQHF.